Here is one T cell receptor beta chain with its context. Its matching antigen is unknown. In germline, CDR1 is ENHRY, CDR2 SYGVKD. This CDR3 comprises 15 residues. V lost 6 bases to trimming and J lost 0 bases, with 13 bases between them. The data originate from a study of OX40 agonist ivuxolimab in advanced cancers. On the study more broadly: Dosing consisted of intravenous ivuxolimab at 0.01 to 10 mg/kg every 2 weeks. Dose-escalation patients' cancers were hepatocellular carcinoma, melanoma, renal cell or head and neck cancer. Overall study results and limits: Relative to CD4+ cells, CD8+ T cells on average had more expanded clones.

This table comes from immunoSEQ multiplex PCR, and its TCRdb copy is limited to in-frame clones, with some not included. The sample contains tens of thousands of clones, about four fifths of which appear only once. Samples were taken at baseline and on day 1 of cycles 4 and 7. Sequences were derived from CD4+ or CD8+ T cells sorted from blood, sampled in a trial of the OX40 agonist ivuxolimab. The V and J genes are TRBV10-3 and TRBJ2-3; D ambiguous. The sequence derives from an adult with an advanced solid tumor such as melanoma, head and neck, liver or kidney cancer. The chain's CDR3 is CAIRSSDRSTDTQYF. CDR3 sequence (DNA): TGTGCCATCAGGTCGTCGGACCGTAGCACAGATACGCAGTATTTT.